This T cell receptor beta chain was retrieved from a study of OX40 agonist ivuxolimab in advanced cancers. Broader study findings: At 0.1 to 3.0 mg/kg and by week 6, clonal expansion occurred in CD4+ and CD8+ blood T cells.

As to this clone: What it binds is not known.

Germline V gene lookup returns CDR1 LNHDA and CDR2 SQIVND (reference sequence). CDR3 length equals 15 residues. V trimming: 5 bases; J trimming: 7 bases; junction bases outside the gene matches: 9. Clones were read by immunoSEQ multiplex PCR, and TCRdb kept only the in-frame ones, dropping some. The table lists tens of thousands of clones, about nine tenths of them singletons, with roughly 9.8% in the top ten. The rearrangement links TRBV19 to TRBJ1-5; 9 bases align to TRBD1. The input for sequencing was CD4+ or CD8+ T cells sorted from blood, taken in a trial of the OX40 agonist ivuxolimab. This TCR came from an adult with an advanced solid tumor such as melanoma, head and neck, liver or kidney cancer. The CDR3 region has the DNA TGTGCCAGTAGTGCCACGGACAGGGGTAGGCAGCCCCAGCATTTT. Translating gives CASSATDRGRQPQHF.